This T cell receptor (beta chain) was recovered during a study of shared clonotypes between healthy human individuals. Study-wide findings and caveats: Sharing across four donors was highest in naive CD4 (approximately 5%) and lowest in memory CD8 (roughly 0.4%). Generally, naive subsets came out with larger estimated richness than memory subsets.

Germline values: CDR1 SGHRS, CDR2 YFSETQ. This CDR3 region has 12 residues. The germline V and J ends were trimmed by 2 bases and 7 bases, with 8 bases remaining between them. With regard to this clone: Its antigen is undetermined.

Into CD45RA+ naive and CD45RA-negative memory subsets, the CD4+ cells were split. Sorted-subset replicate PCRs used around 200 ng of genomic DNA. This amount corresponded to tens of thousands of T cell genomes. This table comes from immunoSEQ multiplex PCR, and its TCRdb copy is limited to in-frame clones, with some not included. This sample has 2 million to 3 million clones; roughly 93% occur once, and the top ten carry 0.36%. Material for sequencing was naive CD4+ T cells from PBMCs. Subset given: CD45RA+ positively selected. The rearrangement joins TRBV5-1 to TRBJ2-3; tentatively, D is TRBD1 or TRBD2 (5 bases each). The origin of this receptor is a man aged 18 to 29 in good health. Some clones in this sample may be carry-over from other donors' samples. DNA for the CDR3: TGCGCCAGCAGCTTTGAGGGGAATACGCAGTATTTT. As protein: CASSFEGNTQYF.